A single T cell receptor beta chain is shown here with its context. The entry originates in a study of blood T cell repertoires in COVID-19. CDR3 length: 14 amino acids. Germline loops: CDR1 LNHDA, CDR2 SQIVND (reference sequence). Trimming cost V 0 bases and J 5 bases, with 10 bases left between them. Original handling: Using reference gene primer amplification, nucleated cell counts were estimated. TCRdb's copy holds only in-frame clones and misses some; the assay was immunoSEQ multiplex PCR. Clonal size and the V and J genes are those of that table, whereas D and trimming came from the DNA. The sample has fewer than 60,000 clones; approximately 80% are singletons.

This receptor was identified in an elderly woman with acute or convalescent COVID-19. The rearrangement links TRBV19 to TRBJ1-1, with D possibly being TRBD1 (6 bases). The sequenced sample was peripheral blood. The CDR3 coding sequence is TGTGCCAGTAGTATAGATCGCAGGGGAACTGAAGCTTTCTTT. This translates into CASSIDRRGTEAFF.